The rows below give T cell receptor beta chains drawn from one sample of a study of cytomegalovirus exposure and HLA in healthy donors. Some clones are missing from TCRdb's copy, which holds only in-frame ones; the method was immunoSEQ multiplex PCR. Found here are around 300,000 clones, 87% of them singletons; the top ten hold about 1%. The sequencing input was PBMCs. Receptors originate from a woman aged 25-40 years in good health and CMV-seropositive. CDR3s include the opening cysteine and the closing phenylalanine or tryptophan. A D gene is named only where the DNA matches it firmly. Clone size appears in some rows only: once, few, many, or a class for an expanded clone.

>.|TRBV2|.|TRBJ2-4
TGTGCCAGCAGTGATTCGGGGGTCGCCAAAAACATTCAGTACTTC
CASSDSGVAKNIQYF
>TRBD1|TRBV13|.|TRBJ2-5
TGTGCCAGCAGCCCCACAGGGGAAGAGACCCAGTACTTC
CASSPTGEETQYF
>.|TRBV5-1|few|TRBJ1-2
TGCGCCAGCAGCTTGGTGGGGGGCACAGGGTCGTGGTACACCTTC
CASSLVGGTGSWYTF
>.|TRBV27|.|TRBJ2-1
TGTGCCAGCAGTCCCAGCGGCCTGTACAATGAGCAGTTCTTC
CASSPSGLYNEQFF
>.|TRBV6-6|.|TRBJ2-7
TGTGCCAGCAGTGATGACAGGCAGTACGAGCAGTACTTC
CASSDDRQYEQYF
>TRBD1|TRBV9|.|TRBJ1-1
TGTGCCAGCAGCGTAGAAGGGGGCAGGGCGGCTGAAGCTTTCTTT
CASSVEGGRAAEAFF
>.|TRBV6-6|few|TRBJ2-7
TGTGCCAGCAGTTACGCGATAGTGGGCGAGCAGTACTTC
CASSYAIVGEQYF
>TRBD1|TRBV5-6|.|TRBJ1-2
TGTGCCAGCAGCTTGAGGGACAGGGCGAATGGCTACACCTTC
CASSLRDRANGYTF
>.|TRBV4-3|.|TRBJ2-2
TGCGCCAGCAGCCAAGCCTCATACACCGGGGAGCTGTTTTTT
CASSQASYTGELFF
>.|TRBV27|.|TRBJ2-1
TGTGCCAGCAGTTTATTTGGGGGGCTCAGCTCCTACAATGAGCAGTTCTTC
CASSLFGGLSSYNEQFF
>TRBD1|TRBV7-3|.|TRBJ1-2
TGTGCCAGCAGCTTCCGGGACAGTCTTGGCTACACCTTC
CASSFRDSLGYTF
>.|TRBV2|.|TRBJ1-5
TGTGCCAGCAGCACTACCGGGACACCAAATCAGCCCCAGCATTTT
CASSTTGTPNQPQHF
>TRBD1|TRBV29-1|.|TRBJ1-3
TGCAGCGTTGTAAGGGGGCCATGGACCTCATCTCTAAAACTTGGAAACACCATATATTTT
CSVVRGPWTSSLKLGNTIYF
>TRBD1|TRBV2|.|TRBJ1-2
TGTGCCATCGCCTTGACAGGGGGCCCTGGCTACACCTTC
CAIALTGGPGYTF
>TRBD2|TRBV19|once|TRBJ2-3
TGTGCCAGTAGTGTCTCTAGCGGAAAGGGCCCAGATACGCAGTATTTT
CASSVSSGKGPDTQYF
>TRBD1|TRBV29-1|.|TRBJ1-1
TGCAGCGCGGACAGGTCCCCGAACACTGAAGCTTTCTTT
CSADRSPNTEAFF
>.|TRBV28|.|TRBJ2-3
TGTGCCAGCAGTTTATCGGGGACCGGGAGCGATACGCAGTATTTT
CASSLSGTGSDTQYF
>.|TRBV9|.|TRBJ2-1
TGTGCCAGCAGCGTATCGGGGCGAGCATACTACAATGAGCAGTTCTTC
CASSVSGRAYYNEQFF
>TRBD1|TRBV19|.|TRBJ2-7
TGTGCCAGTAGCAAACCGGGACAGAATTACGAGCAGTACTTC
CASSKPGQNYEQYF
>.|TRBV6-1|.|TRBJ2-1
TGTGCCAGCAGGGGTGGGTCTGGGGATGAGCAGTTCTTC
CASRGGSGDEQFF
>.|TRBV6-5|.|TRBJ1-2
TGTGCCAGCAGTTACGGGCAAGGTGATGGCTACACCTTC
CASSYGQGDGYTF
>.|TRBV27|.|TRBJ2-3
TGTGCCAGCAGTTTATCGACTCAACAGGCAGATACGCAGTATTTT
CASSLSTQQADTQYF
>.|TRBV23-1|.|TRBJ2-2
TGCGCCAGCAGTCATACGGGTCCCGGGGAGCTGTTTTTT
CASSHTGPGELFF
>.|TRBV11-2|.|TRBJ2-1
TGTGCCAGCAGCTTAGACCAGGGGAGGCCCTACAATGAGCAGTTCTTC
CASSLDQGRPYNEQFF
>.|TRBV28|.|TRBJ2-1
TGTGCCAGCAGTTCGCCCCGAAATACCCTCGACAGGGAGGGGGGGGGTGAGCAGTTCTTC
CASSSPRNTLDREGGGEQFF
>TRBD1|TRBV2|once|TRBJ1-6
TGTGCCAGCACCCCGGACAGGGGCCAACGTTCACCCCTCCACTTT
CASTPDRGQRSPLHF
>.|TRBV6-5|.|TRBJ2-1
TGTGCCAGCAGTTACAGCAGCAATGAGCAGTTCTTC
CASSYSSNEQFF
>.|TRBV5-6|.|TRBJ1-1
TGTGCCAGCAGCTTGGTGGGGGACACTGAAGCTTTCTTT
CASSLVGDTEAFF
>TRBD2|TRBV7-3|.|TRBJ2-1
TGTGCCAGCAGCCCGGGGGGAGGGTCGAATGAGCAGTTCTTC
CASSPGGGSNEQFF
>TRBD1|TRBV7-6|.|TRBJ2-1
TGTGCCAGCAGCCAGAGACAGGGGGAGGATGAGCAGTTCTTC
CASSQRQGEDEQFF
>.|TRBV5-1|.|TRBJ2-7
TGCGCCAGCAGCTCTGCCCCACCCGAGAGGGAGCAGTACTTC
CASSSAPPEREQYF
>.|TRBV10-3|.|TRBJ1-6
TGTGCCATCAGCTCCCTAAATTCACCCCTCCACTTT
CAISSLNSPLHF
>TRBD2|TRBV9|.|TRBJ2-7
TGTGCCAGCAGCGTAGGGTTAGCGGGGCCGTCCTACGAGCAGTACTTC
CASSVGLAGPSYEQYF
>TRBD1|TRBV6-6|.|TRBJ1-3
TGTGCCAGCAGTCGGGACAGCTCTGGAAACACCATATATTTT
CASSRDSSGNTIYF
>.|TRBV4-2|.|TRBJ1-1
TGTGCCAGCAGCCAAGATCCAGGGGCCACTGAAGCTTTCTTT
CASSQDPGATEAFF
>.|TRBV30|.|TRBJ2-5
TGTGCCTGGATACCGAGGGGCGAGACCCAGTACTTC
CAWIPRGETQYF
>.|TRBV4-3|.|TRBJ1-5
TGCGCCAGCAGCCAAGACACAAGTAGCAATCAGCCCCAGCATTTT
CASSQDTSSNQPQHF
>.|TRBV4-1|.|TRBJ2-6
TGCGCCAGCAGCCAAGTCCAGTTGTCTGGGGCCAACGTCCTGACTTTC
CASSQVQLSGANVLTF
>.|TRBV6-5|.|TRBJ1-1
TGTGCCAGCAGTTACGATCCGGGGGCTCCAACTGAAGCTTTCTTT
CASSYDPGAPTEAFF
>.|TRBV9|.|TRBJ2-6
TGTGCCAGCAGTCCCCCAAGAGGGGCCAACGTCCTGACTTTC
CASSPPRGANVLTF
>.|TRBV7-7|.|TRBJ2-5
TGTGCCAGCAGCCCAATAGACACGTCTGACCAGTACTTC
CASSPIDTSDQYF
>.|TRBV6-1|.|TRBJ2-2
TGTGCCAGCAGGGTTAGCGGGAACACCGGGGAGCTGTTTTTT
CASRVSGNTGELFF